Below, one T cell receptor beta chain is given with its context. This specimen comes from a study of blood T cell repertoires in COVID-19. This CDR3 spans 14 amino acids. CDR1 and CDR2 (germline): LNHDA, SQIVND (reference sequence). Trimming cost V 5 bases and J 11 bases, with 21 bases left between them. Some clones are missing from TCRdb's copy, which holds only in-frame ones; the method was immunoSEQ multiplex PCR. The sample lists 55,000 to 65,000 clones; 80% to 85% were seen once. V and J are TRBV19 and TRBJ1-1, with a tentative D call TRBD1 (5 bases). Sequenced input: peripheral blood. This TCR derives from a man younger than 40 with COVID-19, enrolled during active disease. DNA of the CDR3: TGTGCCAGTAGTGAATCGATATTGGAGGAGGGGGCTTTCTTT. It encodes CASSESILEEGAFF.